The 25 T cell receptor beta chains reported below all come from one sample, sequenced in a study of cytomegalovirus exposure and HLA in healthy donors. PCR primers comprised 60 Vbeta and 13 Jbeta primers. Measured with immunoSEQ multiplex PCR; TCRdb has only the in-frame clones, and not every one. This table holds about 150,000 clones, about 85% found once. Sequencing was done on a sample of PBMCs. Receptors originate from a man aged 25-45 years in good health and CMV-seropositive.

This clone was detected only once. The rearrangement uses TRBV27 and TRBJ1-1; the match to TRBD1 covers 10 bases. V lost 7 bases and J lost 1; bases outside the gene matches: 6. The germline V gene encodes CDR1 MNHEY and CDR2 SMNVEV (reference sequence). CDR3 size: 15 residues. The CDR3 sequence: CASTSWTGGNTEAFF. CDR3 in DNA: TGTGCCAGCACCTCCTGGACAGGGGGGAACACTGAAGCTTTCTTT.

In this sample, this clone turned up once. CDR3 amino acids: CASTPRQGAGTEAFF. In nucleotides, the CDR3 is TGTGCCAGCACCCCCCGACAGGGGGCGGGCACTGAAGCTTTCTTT. The chain has TRBV28 and TRBJ1-1, with 10 bases fitting TRBD1. Germline-derived CDR1 and CDR2 are MDHEN and SYDVKM. J was trimmed by 4 bases and V by 7 bases; bases with no gene match: 9. CDR3 length: 15 residues.

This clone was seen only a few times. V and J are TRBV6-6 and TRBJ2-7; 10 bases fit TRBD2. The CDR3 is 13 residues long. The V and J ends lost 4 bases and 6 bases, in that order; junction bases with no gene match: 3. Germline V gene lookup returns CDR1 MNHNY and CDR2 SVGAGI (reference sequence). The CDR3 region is CASSSSGSGEQYV. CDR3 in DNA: TGTGCCAGCAGTTCTAGCGGGAGTGGCGAGCAGTACGTC.

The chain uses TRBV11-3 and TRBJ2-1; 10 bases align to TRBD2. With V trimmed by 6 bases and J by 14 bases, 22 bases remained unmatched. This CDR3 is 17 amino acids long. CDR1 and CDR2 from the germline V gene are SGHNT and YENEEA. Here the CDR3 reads CASSSPVSGRELQEKFF. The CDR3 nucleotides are TGTGCCAGCAGTTCCCCGGTGAGCGGGAGGGAACTACAAGAAAAGTTCTTC.

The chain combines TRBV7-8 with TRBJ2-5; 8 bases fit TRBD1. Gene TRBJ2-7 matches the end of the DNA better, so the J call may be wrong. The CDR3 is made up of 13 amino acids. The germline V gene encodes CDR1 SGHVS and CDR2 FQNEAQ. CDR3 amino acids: CASSRDRGYEQYF. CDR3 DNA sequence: TGTGCCAGCAGCCGAGACAGGGGCTACGAGCAGTACTTC.

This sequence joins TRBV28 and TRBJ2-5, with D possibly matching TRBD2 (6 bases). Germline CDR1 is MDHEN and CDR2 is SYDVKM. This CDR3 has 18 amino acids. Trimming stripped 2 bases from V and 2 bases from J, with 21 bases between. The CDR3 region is CASSLRRSSGGEQETQYF. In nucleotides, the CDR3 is TGTGCCAGCAGTTTAAGACGGAGCTCTGGCGGGGAACAAGAGACCCAGTACTTC.

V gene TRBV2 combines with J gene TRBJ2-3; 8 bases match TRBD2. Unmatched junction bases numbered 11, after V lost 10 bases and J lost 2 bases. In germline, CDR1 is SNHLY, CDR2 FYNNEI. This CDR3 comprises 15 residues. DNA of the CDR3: TGTGCCACCGCGGTTAGCGGGGCACTCACAGATACGCAGTATTTT. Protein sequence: CATAVSGALTDTQYF.

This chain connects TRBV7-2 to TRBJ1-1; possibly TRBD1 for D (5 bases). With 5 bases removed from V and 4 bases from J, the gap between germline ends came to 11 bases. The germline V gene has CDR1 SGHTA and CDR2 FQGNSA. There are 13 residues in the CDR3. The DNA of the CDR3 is TGTGCCAGCAGCGGAAGACAGATCACTGAAGCTTTCTTT. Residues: CASSGRQITEAFF. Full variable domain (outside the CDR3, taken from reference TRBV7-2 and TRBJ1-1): GAGVSQSPSNKVTEKGKDVELRCDPISGHTALYWYRQSLGQGLEFLIYFQGNSAPDKSGLPSDRFSAERTGGSVSTLTIQRTQQEDSAVYLCASSGRQITEAFFGQGTRLTVV.

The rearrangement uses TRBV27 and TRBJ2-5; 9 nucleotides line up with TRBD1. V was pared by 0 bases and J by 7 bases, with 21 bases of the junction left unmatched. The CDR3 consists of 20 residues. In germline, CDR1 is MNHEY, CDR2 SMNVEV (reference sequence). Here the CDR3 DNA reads TGTGCCAGCAGTTTATCCCGGGGACAGGGCCCCGAGGCTTGGCCGGGGACCCAGTACTTC. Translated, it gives CASSLSRGQGPEAWPGTQYF.

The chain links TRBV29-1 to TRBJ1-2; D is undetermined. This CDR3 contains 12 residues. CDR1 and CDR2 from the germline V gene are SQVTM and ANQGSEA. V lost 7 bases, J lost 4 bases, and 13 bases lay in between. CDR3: CSAEEGGYGYTF. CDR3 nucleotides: TGCAGCGCCGAGGAGGGAGGCTATGGCTACACCTTC.

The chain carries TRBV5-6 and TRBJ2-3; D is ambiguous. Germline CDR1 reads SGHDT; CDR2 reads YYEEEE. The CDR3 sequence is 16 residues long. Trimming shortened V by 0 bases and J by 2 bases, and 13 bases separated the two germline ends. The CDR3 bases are TGTGCCAGCAGCTTGGAGCCCCTAGTTTTCACAGATACGCAGTATTTT. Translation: CASSLEPLVFTDTQYF.

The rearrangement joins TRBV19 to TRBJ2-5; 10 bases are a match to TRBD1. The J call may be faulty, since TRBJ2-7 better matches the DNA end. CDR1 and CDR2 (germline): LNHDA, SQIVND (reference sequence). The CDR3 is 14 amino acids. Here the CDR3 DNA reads TGTGCCAGTAGTGGGGACAGGGGAAGATTCGAGCAGTACTTC. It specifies CASSGDRGRFEQYF.

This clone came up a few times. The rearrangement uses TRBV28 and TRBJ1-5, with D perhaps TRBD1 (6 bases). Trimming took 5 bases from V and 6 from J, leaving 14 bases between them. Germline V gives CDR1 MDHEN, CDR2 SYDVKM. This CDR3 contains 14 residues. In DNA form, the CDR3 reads TGTGCCAGCAGTCTCCGACAGGAGATTCAGCCCCAGCATTTT. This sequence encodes CASSLRQEIQPQHF.

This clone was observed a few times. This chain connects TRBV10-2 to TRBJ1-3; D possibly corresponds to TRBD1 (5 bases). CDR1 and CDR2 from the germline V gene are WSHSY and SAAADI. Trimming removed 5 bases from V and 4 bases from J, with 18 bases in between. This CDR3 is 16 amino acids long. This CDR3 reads CASSSDSKSVGNTIYF. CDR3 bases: TGCGCCAGCAGTTCCGACAGCAAGTCAGTAGGAAACACCATATATTTT.

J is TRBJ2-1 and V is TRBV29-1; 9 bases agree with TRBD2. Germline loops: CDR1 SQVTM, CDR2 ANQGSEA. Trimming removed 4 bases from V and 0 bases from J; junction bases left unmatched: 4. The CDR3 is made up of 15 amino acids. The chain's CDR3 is CSVVAGASSYNEQFF. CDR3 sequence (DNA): TGCAGCGTTGTAGCGGGGGCGAGCTCCTACAATGAGCAGTTCTTC.

CDR3: CASSPLQASSYNEQFF. As DNA, the CDR3 is TGTGCCAGCTCACCACTACAAGCGAGCTCCTACAATGAGCAGTTCTTC. The rearrangement joins TRBV18 to TRBJ2-1; D ambiguous. V lost 1 base and J 0 bases, leaving 10 bases between the germline ends. The CDR3 is 16 amino acids. CDR1 is KGHSH and CDR2 is LQKENI in the germline V gene.

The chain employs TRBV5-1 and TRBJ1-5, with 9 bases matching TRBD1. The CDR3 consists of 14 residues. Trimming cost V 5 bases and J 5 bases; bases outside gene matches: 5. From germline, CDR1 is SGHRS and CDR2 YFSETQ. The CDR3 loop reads CASSLRQGDQPQHF. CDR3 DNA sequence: TGCGCCAGCAGTCTTAGACAGGGGGATCAGCCCCAGCATTTT.

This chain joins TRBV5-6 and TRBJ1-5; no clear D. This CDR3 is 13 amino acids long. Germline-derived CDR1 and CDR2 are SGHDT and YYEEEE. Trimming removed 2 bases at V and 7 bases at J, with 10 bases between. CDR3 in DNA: TGTGCCAGCAGCTTCAATCGAGTACAGCCCCAGCATTTT. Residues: CASSFNRVQPQHF. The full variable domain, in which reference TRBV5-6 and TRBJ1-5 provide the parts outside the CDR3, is DAGVTQSPTHLIKTRGQQVTLRCSPKSGHDTVSWYQQALGQGPQFIFQYYEEEERQRGNFPDRFSGHQFPNYSSELNVNALLLGDSALYLCASSFNRVQPQHFGDGTRLSIL.

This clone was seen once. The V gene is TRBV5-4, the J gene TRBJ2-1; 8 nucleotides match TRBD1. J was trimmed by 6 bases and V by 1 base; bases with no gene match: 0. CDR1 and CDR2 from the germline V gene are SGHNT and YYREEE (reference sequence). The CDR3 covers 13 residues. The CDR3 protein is CASSLTGGNEQFF. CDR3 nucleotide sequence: TGTGCCAGCAGCTTGACAGGGGGCAATGAGCAGTTCTTC. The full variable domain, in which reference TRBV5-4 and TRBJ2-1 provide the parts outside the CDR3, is ETGVTQSPTHLIKTRGQQVTLRCSSQSGHNTVSWYQQALGQGPQFIFQYYREEENGRGNFPPRFSGLQFPNYSSELNVNALELDDSALYLCASSLTGGNEQFFGPGTRLTVL.

The CDR3 here is CASSLTGYGTDTQYF. CDR3 coding DNA: TGTGCCAGCAGTTTAACAGGGTACGGCACAGATACGCAGTATTTT. The chain couples TRBV2 to TRBJ2-3, with D possibly TRBD1 on 6 matching bases. Germline CDR1 is SNHLY and CDR2 is FYNNEI. This CDR3 region has 15 residues. Trimming removed 5 bases at V and 1 base at J, with 13 bases between.

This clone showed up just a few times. CDR3 sequence (DNA): TGTGCCAGCAGCCCCGAAGGAGGGAGCAATCAGCCCCAGCATTTT. Amino acid sequence: CASSPEGGSNQPQHF. J is TRBJ1-5 and V is TRBV5-4; no definite D call. V lost 4 bases, J lost 1 base, and 12 bases lay in between. The CDR3 contains 15 residues. Looked up from germline, CDR1 is SGHNT and CDR2 is YYREEE (reference sequence).

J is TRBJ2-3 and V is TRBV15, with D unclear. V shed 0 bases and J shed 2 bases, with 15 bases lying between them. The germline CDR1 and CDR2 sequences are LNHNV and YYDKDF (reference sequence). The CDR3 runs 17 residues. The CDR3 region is CATSRDKRNPYTDTQYF. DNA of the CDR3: TGTGCCACCAGCAGAGATAAGAGGAACCCTTACACAGATACGCAGTATTTT.

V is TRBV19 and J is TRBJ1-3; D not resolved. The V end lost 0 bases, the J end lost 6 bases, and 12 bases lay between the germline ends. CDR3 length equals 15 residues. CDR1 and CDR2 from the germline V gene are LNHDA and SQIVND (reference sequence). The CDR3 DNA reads TGTGCCAGTAGTATAGATCGGGAGGGAGAAAACACCATATATTTT. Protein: CASSIDREGENTIYF. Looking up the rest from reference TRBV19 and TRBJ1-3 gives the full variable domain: DGGITQSPKYLFRKEGQNVTLSCEQNLNHDAMYWYRQDPGQGLRLIYYSQIVNDFQKGDIAEGYSVSREKKESFPLTVTSAQKNPTAFYLCASSIDREGENTIYFGEGSWLTVV.

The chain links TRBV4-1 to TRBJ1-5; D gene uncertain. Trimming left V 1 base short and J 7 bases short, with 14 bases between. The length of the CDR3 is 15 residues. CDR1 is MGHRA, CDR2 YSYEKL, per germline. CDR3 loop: CASSQGASGGQPQHF. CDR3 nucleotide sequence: TGCGCCAGCAGCCAAGGGGCGAGTGGCGGGCAGCCCCAGCATTTT.

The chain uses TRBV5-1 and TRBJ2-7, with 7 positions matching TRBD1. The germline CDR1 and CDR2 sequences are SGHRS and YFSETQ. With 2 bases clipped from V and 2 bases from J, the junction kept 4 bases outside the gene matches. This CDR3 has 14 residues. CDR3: CASSFDRAAYEQYF. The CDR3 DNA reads TGCGCCAGCAGCTTCGACAGGGCGGCCTACGAGCAGTACTTC.